Shown below are 3 T cell receptor beta chains from a single sample sequenced in a study of CDR3 diversity in severe acne. A single record per CDR3 protein comes from TCRdb applying MiXCR to the PCR reads. Altogether under 95,000 distinct CDR3 sequences are present, about 52% being singletons, with the ten largest covering roughly 9.1%. The specimen was blood. The receptors originated from a male donor in good health, serving as a control.

This chain connects TRBV4-1 to TRBJ1-5; a possible D gene is TRBD1 (6 bases). Deletions cut 1 base from V and 7 bases from J, with 14 bases between. Germline V gene sequence: CDR1 MGHRA, CDR2 YSYEKL. The CDR3 is 15 amino acids. The CDR3 region is CASSQVGGAGQPQHF. CDR3 coding DNA: TGCGCCAGCAGCCAAGTGGGGGGGGCCGGACAGCCCCAGCATTTT.

The gene calls are TRBV19 and TRBJ1-1; 7 nucleotides line up with TRBD1. V was pared by 5 bases and J by 5 bases, with 2 bases of the junction left unmatched. Germline V gene sequence: CDR1 LNHDA, CDR2 SQIVND (reference sequence). This CDR3 spans 12 amino acids. DNA of the CDR3: TGTGCCAGTAGTCCGGGACAGACTGAAGCTTTCTTT. This sequence encodes CASSPGQTEAFF.

This clonotype appeared a few times. The chain couples TRBV7-9 to TRBJ1-2; D gene uncertain. This CDR3 comprises 12 residues. The germline V gene has CDR1 SEHNR and CDR2 FQNEAQ (reference sequence). V gave up 4 bases and J gave up 4 bases, with 7 bases separating them. CDR3 DNA: TGTGCCAGCAGCTCTGACGGCTATGGCTACACCTTC. It specifies CASSSDGYGYTF.